This T cell receptor (beta chain) was observed in a study of blood T cells in healthy people across ages. The study recruited healthy Caucasian donors from Russia who were aged about 6 to 100. Every donor provided approximately 10 milliliters of peripheral blood. V lost 0 bases, J lost 1 base, and 4 bases stayed unmatched. This CDR3 region has 16 residues. CDR1 and CDR2 from the germline V gene are SGDLS and YYNGEE. A second PCR, run for about 7 to 11 cycles, used a sample-barcoded 5' primer plus a J-beta primer mix. From the 5' RACE reads, TCRdb called clonotypes with MiXCR, one entry per CDR3 protein. The table shows hundreds of thousands of distinct CDR3 sequences, with roughly 24% occurring only once. This sample also belongs to another study, concerning T cells of mothers and their children. From that study: Related mother-child pairs showed slightly, non-significantly higher overlap than unrelated pairs.

The chain is built from TRBV9 and TRBJ2-5; TRBD2 matches 9 bases. The receptor comes from a boy younger than 18 in good health. The sample was blood. The CDR3 here is CASSVALAGIQETQYF. The CDR3 nucleotides are TGTGCCAGCAGCGTAGCCCTAGCGGGGATCCAAGAGACCCAGTACTTC.